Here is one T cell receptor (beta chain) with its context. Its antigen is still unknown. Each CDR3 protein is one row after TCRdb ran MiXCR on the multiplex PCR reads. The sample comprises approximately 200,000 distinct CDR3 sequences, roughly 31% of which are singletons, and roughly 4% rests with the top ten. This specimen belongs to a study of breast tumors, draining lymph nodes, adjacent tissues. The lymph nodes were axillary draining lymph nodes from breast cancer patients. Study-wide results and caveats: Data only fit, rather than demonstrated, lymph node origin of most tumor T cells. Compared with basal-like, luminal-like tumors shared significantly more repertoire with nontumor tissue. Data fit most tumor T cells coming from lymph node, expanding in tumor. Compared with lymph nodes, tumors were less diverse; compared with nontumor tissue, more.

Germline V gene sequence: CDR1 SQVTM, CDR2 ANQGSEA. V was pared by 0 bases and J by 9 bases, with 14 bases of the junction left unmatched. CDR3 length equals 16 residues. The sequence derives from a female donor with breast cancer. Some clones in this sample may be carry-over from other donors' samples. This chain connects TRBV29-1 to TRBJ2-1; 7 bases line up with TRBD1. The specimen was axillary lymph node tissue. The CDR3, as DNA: TGCAGCGTTGAAGATGCACACAAGGGGGCAGGGGCTGAGCAGTTCTTC. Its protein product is CSVEDAHKGAGAEQFF.